This record covers a single TCR beta chain. Its antigen is not known. This sample was included in a study of cytomegalovirus exposure and HLA in healthy donors. Study context: Earlier, 150 million to 200 million T cells were analyzed, and about 120 million unique TCR beta sequences were found among them. Within the Caucasian-associated ancestry cluster were around 81% of the approximately 400 genotyped donors. Whole-study results and caveats: In an earlier analysis, productive rearrangement rates for most beta V segments clustered near 87% or 30%. Presence/absence analyses assumed roughly uniform sequencing depth across donors.

Primers included in the PCR were 60 Vbeta and 13 Jbeta primers. Assay: immunoSEQ multiplex PCR; the TCRdb copy retains only in-frame clones and omits some. The sample contains about 120,000 clones, around three quarters of which appear only once. Germline-derived CDR1 and CDR2 are SGHTA and FQGNSA. The CDR3 is made up of 13 amino acids. Between the trimmed V and J ends, which lost 4 bases and 2 bases, there was a span of 9 bases. This receptor was obtained from a male donor in good health and CMV-seropositive. The chain joins TRBV7-2 to TRBJ2-7; D gene uncertain. The sequenced sample consisted of PBMCs. This CDR3 is CASSSHSPYEQYF. The CDR3, as DNA: TGTGCCAGCAGCTCACATTCGCCCTACGAGCAGTACTTC.